Given below is one T cell receptor (beta chain) in context. It lacks a known antigen. No base qualities exist here, and no much larger clone lies one base off it. V ends up 3 bases short and J 4 bases short, with an unmatched junction base count of 3. The CDR3 goes from the cysteine to the phenylalanine over 14 residues. Only CDR3 DNA remains: 42 bases, in frame from the first base. CDR1 and CDR2 are read off the germline V gene (reference sequence) as SGHNT and YYREEE. The source of the sample is a study of T cell changes during pregnancy in multiple sclerosis (dated by TCRdb to the late 2010s). Turning to the overall study: The study looked at changes in the T cell repertoire across pregnancy in women with multiple sclerosis.

Libraries came from the immunoSEQ multiplex PCR assay. TCRdb stores this immuneACCESS table with in-frame sequences only. Part of the clones is absent; in the studies checked, under half of the shortfall reflects unresolved V genes, and no reason is known for the rest. Present in this sample are about 56,000 clones, approximately 87% of which were seen just once. The top ten clones comprise over 4% of the sample. This clonotype originated in a human donor whose cells served as feeder cells for cultures in a pregnancy study. Material for sequencing was peripheral blood from another person, used as feeder cells. This chain joins TRBV5-4 to TRBJ2-7, and 11 junctional nucleotides match TRBD1. The nucleotide sequence is TGTGCCAGCAGCTCGGACAGGGGGCGTTACGAGCAGTACTTC. The translation is CASSSDRGRYEQYF.